This is a list of T cell receptor beta chains from one sample in a study of blood T cell repertoires in COVID-19. Profiling relied on immunoSEQ multiplex PCR, and the TCRdb table lists in-frame clones only, not all of them. Among about 260,000 clones listed, about nine tenths were seen once. Material: peripheral blood. Receptors originate from a woman between 45 and 60 years old who had recovered from COVID-19. Each CDR3 is given with its conserved first and last residue. A D gene is named only where the DNA matches it firmly. Clone size appears in some rows only: once, few, many, or a class for an expanded clone.

V gene	J gene	clone size	D gene	CDR3 DNA	CDR3 protein
TRBV7-2	TRBJ1-5	NA	TRBD1	TGTGCCAGCAGCCAGGGGGGTCTTGCCAATCAGCCCCAGCATTTT	CASSQGGLANQPQHF
TRBV10-3	TRBJ1-2	NA	NA	TGTGCCATCCTAGTAGGGGCCGGGGGCTACACCTTC	CAILVGAGGYTF
TRBV12-5	TRBJ2-7	NA	TRBD2	TGTGCTAGTGGTTCCCCTCAGGGACTAGCGGGGAACCACTACGAGCAGTACTTC	CASGSPQGLAGNHYEQYF
TRBV3-1/TRBV3-2	TRBJ2-6	once	NA	TGTGCCAGCAGCCAAACGGGGACTGGGGCCAACGTCCTGACTTTC	CASSQTGTGANVLTF
TRBV11-3	TRBJ1-4	NA	TRBD1	TGTGCCAGCAGCTTAGATCGCGACAGGGATGAAAAACTGTTTTTT	CASSLDRDRDEKLFF
TRBV27	TRBJ1-5	NA	NA	TGTGCCAGCGCGATTAGCAGCAATCAGCCCCAGCATTTT	CASAISSNQPQHF
TRBV5-1	TRBJ1-1	NA	NA	TGCGCCAGCAGCTTGCTGGTTACTAACACTGAAGCTTTCTTT	CASSLLVTNTEAFF
TRBV27	TRBJ1-2	few	NA	TGTGCCAGCAGTATGAACAGGGAAGTCTATGGCTACACCTTC	CASSMNREVYGYTF
TRBV11-2	TRBJ1-1	NA	NA	TGTGCCAGCAGCTTCAGCGGGAACACTGAAGCTTTCTTT	CASSFSGNTEAFF
TRBV24-1	TRBJ1-2	few	NA	TGTGCCACCAGTGATTTGGATTTGCGGACAGAAGTTAACTATGGCTACACCTTC	CATSDLDLRTEVNYGYTF
TRBV10-3	TRBJ2-2	once	TRBD1	TGTGCCATCAGTTACGGGACAGTGAACACCGGGGAGCTGTTTTTT	CAISYGTVNTGELFF